The rows below give T cell receptor beta chains drawn from one sample of a study of blood T cells in healthy people across ages. TCRdb re-analysed the 5' RACE reads in MiXCR, keeping a single row per CDR3 protein. The table lists roughly 1,800,000 distinct CDR3 sequences, around 48% of them singletons, with approximately 2% in the top ten. Sequenced: blood. The receptors come from a woman aged 40-49 years in good health. The CDR3 runs from the conserved cysteine through the conserved F or W. The order of the fields is CDR3 protein, CDR3 DNA, V gene, D gene, J gene, clone size. A D gene is named only where the DNA matches it firmly. Clone size appears in some rows only: once, few, many, or a class for an expanded clone.

CDR3: CVSSPGLAISSTQYF
DNA: TGTGTCAGCAGTCCGGGACTAGCGATTTCTAGTACGCAGTATTTT
V: TRBV27
D: TRBD2
J: TRBJ2-3
size: -

CDR3: CASNFGDGSDTQYF
DNA: TGCGCCAGCAATTTTGGGGACGGATCAGATACGCAGTATTTT
V: TRBV5-1
D: -
J: TRBJ2-3
size: few

CDR3: CASSLDPGQGGGYTF
DNA: TGTGCCAGCAGCTTAGATCCTGGGCAGGGTGGCGGCTACACCTTC
V: TRBV11-2
D: -
J: TRBJ1-2
size: few

CDR3: CASSQLLAGTYNEQFF
DNA: TGTGCCAGCAGCCAATTGTTAGCGGGGACCTACAATGAGCAGTTCTTC
V: TRBV4-2
D: TRBD2
J: TRBJ2-1
size: few

CDR3: CSAPRETWDYNEQFF
DNA: TGCAGTGCTCCAAGGGAAACCTGGGACTACAATGAGCAGTTCTTC
V: TRBV20-1
D: -
J: TRBJ2-1
size: few

CDR3: CSARQQGNEQFF
DNA: TGCAGTGCTAGACAACAGGGCAATGAGCAGTTCTTC
V: TRBV20-1
D: -
J: TRBJ2-1
size: -

CDR3: CASSSWLAGRSYNEQFF
DNA: TGCGCCAGCAGCTCTTGGTTAGCGGGGAGGTCCTACAATGAGCAGTTCTTC
V: TRBV5-1
D: TRBD2
J: TRBJ2-1
size: -

CDR3: CSARFFNEQYF
DNA: TGCAGTGCTAGGTTCTTCAACGAGCAGTACTTC
V: TRBV20-1
D: -
J: TRBJ2-7
size: many

CDR3: CASSVLGNTEAFF
DNA: TGTGCCAGCAGTGTATTGGGGAACACTGAAGCTTTCTTT
V: TRBV28
D: -
J: TRBJ1-1
size: -

CDR3: CASSQDRGQGDYGYTF
DNA: TGTGCCAGCAGCCAAGATCGCGGACAGGGGGACTATGGCTACACCTTC
V: TRBV4-2
D: TRBD1
J: TRBJ1-2
size: few

CDR3: CASRWDNSALRGITDTQYF
DNA: TGTGCCAGCAGATGGGATAATTCGGCACTCCGGGGTATAACAGATACGCAGTATTTT
V: TRBV6-2/TRBV6-3
D: -
J: TRBJ2-3
size: few

CDR3: CSAEVPGGPNEQFF
DNA: TGCAGTGCCGAGGTGCCAGGGGGGCCGAATGAGCAGTTCTTC
V: TRBV20-1
D: -
J: TRBJ2-1
size: -

CDR3: CSARAPGQRPEQFF
DNA: TGCAGTGCTAGAGCCCCGGGACAGCGGCCGGAGCAGTTCTTC
V: TRBV20-1
D: TRBD1
J: TRBJ2-1
size: -

CDR3: CSATPMGDRDYSNQPQHF
DNA: TGCAGTGCCACCCCGATGGGGGACAGAGATTATAGCAATCAGCCCCAGCATTTT
V: TRBV20-1
D: TRBD1
J: TRBJ1-5
size: -

CDR3: CASSYGARTYEQYF
DNA: TGTGCCAGCAGTTACGGGGCCAGGACCTACGAGCAGTACTTC
V: TRBV6-5
D: -
J: TRBJ2-7
size: -

CDR3: CASSPLAGPDTQYF
DNA: TGTGCCAGCAGCCCCCTAGCGGGACCAGATACGCAGTATTTT
V: TRBV13
D: TRBD2
J: TRBJ2-3
size: -

CDR3: CSARETGGIYEQYF
DNA: TGCAGTGCTAGAGAAACAGGGGGAATCTACGAGCAGTACTTC
V: TRBV20-1
D: TRBD1
J: TRBJ2-7
size: -

CDR3: CASSLTPSGGETQYF
DNA: TGTGCCAGCAGCTTAACCCCCAGTGGGGGAGAGACCCAGTACTTC
V: TRBV7-3
D: -
J: TRBJ2-5
size: few

CDR3: CASSLLGGRDRGTQYF
DNA: TGTGCCAGCAGTTTACTAGGGGGGAGGGACAGGGGGACCCAGTACTTC
V: TRBV12-3/TRBV12-4
D: TRBD1
J: TRBJ2-5
size: -

CDR3: CASSQDRAGMYNEQFF
DNA: TGTGCCAGCAGCCAAGATAGGGCAGGAATGTACAATGAGCAGTTCTTC
V: TRBV3-1
D: -
J: TRBJ2-1
size: -

CDR3: CASSLNAGGNEKLFF
DNA: TGTGCCAGCAGCTTGAATGCAGGGGGTAACGAAAAACTGTTTTTT
V: TRBV25-1
D: TRBD1
J: TRBJ1-4
size: -

CDR3: CASRGPGLIYEQYF
DNA: TGTGCCAGCAGGGGGCCGGGACTTATTTACGAGCAGTACTTC
V: TRBV25-1
D: -
J: TRBJ2-7
size: -

CDR3: CSALPGGETQYF
DNA: TGCAGTGCTCTCCCTGGAGGGGAGACCCAGTACTTC
V: TRBV20-1
D: -
J: TRBJ2-5
size: -

CDR3: CASSQVEGSGANVLTF
DNA: TGCGCCAGCAGCCAAGTAGAGGGGTCGGGGGCCAACGTCCTGACTTTC
V: TRBV4-3
D: -
J: TRBJ2-6
size: many